These 9 T cell receptor beta chains came from one sample sequenced in a study of T cells after yellow fever vaccination (dated by TCRdb to about 2019). Read against the paper, the sample's treatment or condition label means: live attenuated yellow fever vaccine strain. Library generation was performed with 5' RACE. The instrument was an Illumina HiSeq 2500. TCRdb trimmed the raw reads at Q25, called clones with MiXCR and kept productive beta chains. Each CDR3 protein gets just one entry, which takes the most common genes and DNA from the rows behind it. The sample data list around 310,000 distinct CDR3 sequences, and 8.7% of these were observed just once. The top ten constitute roughly 18% of the sample. The sequencing here drew on PBMCs, taken on the day of the first yellow fever vaccination. The receptors shown here come from a man in his late teens or twenties who received the YFV17D yellow fever vaccine.

The chain combines TRBV3-1 with TRBJ1-1, with D unclear. Germline CDR1 and CDR2: LGHDT and YNNKEL (reference sequence). The CDR3 is made up of 14 amino acids. V was clipped by 1 base and J by 5 bases, with 11 bases between them. CDR3 sequence: CASSQAAVRTEAFF. CDR3 bases: TGTGCCAGCAGCCAAGCCGCGGTGCGAACTGAAGCTTTCTTT. Full variable domain (outside the CDR3, taken from reference TRBV3-1 and TRBJ1-1): DTAVSQTPKYLVTQMGNDKSIKCEQNLGHDTMYWYKQDSKKFLKIMFSYNNKELIINETVPNRFSPKSPDKAHLNLHINSLELGDSAVYFCASSQAAVRTEAFFGQGTRLTVV.

The chain combines TRBV7-9 with TRBJ2-3; D perhaps matches TRBD1 (5 bases). Germline V CDR1 and CDR2: SEHNR, FQNEAQ (reference sequence). Trimming took off 3 bases at V and 9 bases at J, with 19 bases between the two ends. The CDR3 runs 15 residues. For the CDR3, the DNA is TGTGCCAGCAGCTTGCGCAGGGTAGGATCCGACACGCAGTATTTT. Protein sequence: CASSLRRVGSDTQYF.

CDR3 in amino acids: CASSTRTVIEAFF. The DNA for the CDR3 is TGTGCCAGCAGTACAAGGACGGTAATCGAAGCTTTCTTT. The chain couples TRBV12-3 or TRBV12-4 to TRBJ1-1, with no clear D. This CDR3 has 13 residues. The V end lost 5 bases, the J end lost 8 bases, and 15 bases lay between the germline ends.

This chain joins TRBV2 and TRBJ1-2, with 9 positions matching TRBD1. V was clipped by 5 bases and J by 3 bases; unmatched bases: 7. Looked up from germline, CDR1 is SNHLY and CDR2 is FYNNEI. CDR3 length: 15 residues. CDR3 residues: CASSPLDRGDYGYTF. In DNA form, the CDR3 reads TGTGCCAGCAGTCCCTTGGACAGGGGCGACTATGGCTACACCTTC.

This clonotype was seen more than once but under ten times. This rearrangement joins TRBV14 to TRBJ2-2; TRBD1 agrees at 8 bases. J gave up 1 base and V 5 bases, and 9 bases lay outside the gene matches. Germline assignment: CDR1 SGHDN and CDR2 FVKESK. The CDR3 spans 17 residues. CDR3 amino acids: CASSKLTGTGNTGELFF. In DNA, the CDR3 is TGTGCCAGCAGCAAACTTACCGGGACAGGGAACACCGGGGAGCTGTTTTTT. The full variable domain, its missing parts supplied by reference TRBV14 and TRBJ2-2, is EAGVTQFPSHSVIEKGQTVTLRCDPISGHDNLYWYRRVMGKEIKFLLHFVKESKQDESGMPNNRFLAERTGGTYSTLKVQPAELEDSGVYFCASSKLTGTGNTGELFFGEGSRLTVL.

The J gene is TRBJ2-3, the V gene TRBV7-2; 8 nucleotides line up with TRBD2. Germline V CDR1 and CDR2: SGHTA, FQGNSA. Unmatched junction bases numbered 7, after V lost 7 bases and J lost 4 bases. This CDR3 has 14 amino acids. The CDR3 nucleotides read TGTGCCAGCAACCCGGGGGGGCCGGCAGATACGCAGTATTTT. This encodes CASNPGGPADTQYF.

This clonotype was found many times. This chain uses TRBV5-1 with TRBJ1-2; the match to TRBD1 covers 7 bases. The CDR3 extends over 11 amino acids. Germline lookup yields CDR1 SGHRS and CDR2 YFSETQ. V dropped 3 bases and J dropped 10; count of bases not matched to a gene: 3. Here the CDR3 DNA reads TGCGCCAGCAGCTATGACAGGGACTACACCTTC. As protein: CASSYDRDYTF. The whole variable domain, filled in from reference TRBV5-1 and TRBJ1-2, reads KAGVTQTPRYLIKTRGQQVTLSCSPISGHRSVSWYQQTPGQGLQFLFEYFSETQRNKGNFPGRFSGRQFSNSRSEMNVSTLELGDSALYLCASSYDRDYTFGSGTRLTVV.

This clonotype has just a few counts. The chain uses TRBV10-3 and TRBJ1-1; D is perhaps TRBD1 (5 bases). The CDR3 totals 14 residues. Per the germline V gene, CDR1 is ENHRY and CDR2 is SYGVKD. Deletions cut 6 bases from V and 3 bases from J, with 14 bases between. CDR3 residues: CAIRHDSGDTEAFF. The CDR3 nucleotides read TGTGCCATCAGACACGACAGTGGCGACACTGAAGCTTTCTTT.

At least ten counts were recorded for this clonotype. The CDR3 coding sequence is TGTGCCAGCTACTCCTTAGCGGGGTCCGGGGACGAGCAGTACTTC. Its protein product is CASYSLAGSGDEQYF. V is TRBV6-2 or TRBV6-3 and J is TRBJ2-7; 8 bases are shared with TRBD2. The ends lost 8 bases at V and 5 bases at J; junction bases unmatched: 14. This CDR3 comprises 15 residues. CDR1 is MNHEY, CDR2 SVGEGT, per germline.